The subject of this entry is one T cell receptor beta chain. Antigen specificity is unknown. This record belongs to a study of beta chain features in type 1 diabetes. Study details: All samples together contributed some 100,000,000 sorted cells for examination. Study-level points and caveats: Across all four CD4+ subsets, people with type 1 diabetes showed modestly shorter TCRB CDR3s.

Investigators reverse transcribed all isolated RNA, so they sequenced expressed TCRB transcripts. Clones were sequenced by immunoSEQ multiplex PCR, and TCRdb holds only the in-frame ones, with some missing. The sample includes roughly 350,000 clones, 9.5% to 10% of them seen just once. Staining for CD45RO/CCR7/CD25/CD127/CD95/CD27 allowed sorting of CD4+ naive, central memory, regulatory and stem cell-like memory cells. Every sorted population was more than 98% pure. V gave up 1 base and J gave up 1 base; unmatched junction bases: 5. This CDR3 region has 16 residues. Per germline, CDR1 MNHNS and CDR2 SASEGT.

This rearrangement joins TRBV6-1 to TRBJ2-5; 8 positions agree with TRBD1. Sequences were obtained from central memory CD4+ T cells from blood. The receptor's source is a man aged 25 to 40 with type 1 diabetes. As DNA, the CDR3 is TGTGCCAGCAGTGAAGAGGGGACAGGACTCCAAGAGACCCAGTACTTC. This codes for CASSEEGTGLQETQYF.